This record concerns one T cell receptor (beta chain) sequence. The source of the sample is a study of blood T cell repertoires in COVID-19. Germline CDR1 MNHEY, CDR2 SVGAGI. The CDR3 extends over 13 amino acids. The V and J ends lost 5 bases and 8 bases, in that order; junction bases with no gene match: 8. Using immunoSEQ multiplex PCR, the repertoire was profiled, and TCRdb retains in-frame clones only, with some absent. Of 250,000 to 300,000 clones in the sample, roughly 90% were seen once. Material: PBMCs or T cells enriched from blood (not recorded which). The rearrangement links TRBV6-5 to TRBJ1-2, with TRBD1 identical over 7 bases. The TCR sequence derives from a middle-aged woman who had recovered from COVID-19. As DNA, the CDR3 is TGTGCCAGCAGTACCCCAGGGGGTCTAGGCTACACCTTC. Protein sequence: CASSTPGGLGYTF.